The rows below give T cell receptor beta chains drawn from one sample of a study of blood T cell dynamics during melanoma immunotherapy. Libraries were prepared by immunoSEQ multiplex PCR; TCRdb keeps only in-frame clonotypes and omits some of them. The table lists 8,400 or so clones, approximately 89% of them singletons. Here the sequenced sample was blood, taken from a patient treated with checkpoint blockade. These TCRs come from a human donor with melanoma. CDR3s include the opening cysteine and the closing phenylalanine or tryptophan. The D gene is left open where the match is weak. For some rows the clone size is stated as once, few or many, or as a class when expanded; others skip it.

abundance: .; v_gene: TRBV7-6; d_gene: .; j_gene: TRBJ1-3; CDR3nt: TGTGCCAGCAGCGCGACATTGAGCTCTGGAAACACCATATATTTT; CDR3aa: CASSATLSSGNTIYF
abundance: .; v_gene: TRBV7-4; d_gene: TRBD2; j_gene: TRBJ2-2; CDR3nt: TGTGCCAGCAGCCCGGGACTAGCGGGAGGGGCCGGGGAGCTGTTTTTT; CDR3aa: CASSPGLAGGAGELFF
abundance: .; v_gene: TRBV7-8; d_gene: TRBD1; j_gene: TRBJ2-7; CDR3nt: TGTGCCAGCAGCTTAGGGACAGGGCTATCCTACGAGCAGTACTTC; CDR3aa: CASSLGTGLSYEQYF
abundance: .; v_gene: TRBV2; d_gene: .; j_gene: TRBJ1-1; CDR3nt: TGTGCCAGCAGTGAAGTAGGTGGGTCGGGAGCTTTCTTT; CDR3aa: CASSEVGGSGAFF
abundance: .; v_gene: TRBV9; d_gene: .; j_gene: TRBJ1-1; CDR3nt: TGTGCCAGCAGCGGCCAGGGTAGGGGCACTGAAGCTTTCTTT; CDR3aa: CASSGQGRGTEAFF
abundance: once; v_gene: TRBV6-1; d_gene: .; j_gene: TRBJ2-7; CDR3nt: TGTGCCAGCAGTGAAGGTCTCTCCGGCTACGAGCAGTACTTC; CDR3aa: CASSEGLSGYEQYF
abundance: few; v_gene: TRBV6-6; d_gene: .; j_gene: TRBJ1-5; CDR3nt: TGTGCCAGCAGTTACTTTCCCCGTAATCAGCCCCAGCATTTT; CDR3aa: CASSYFPRNQPQHF
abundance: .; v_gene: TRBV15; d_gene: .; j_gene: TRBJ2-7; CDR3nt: TGTGCCACCAGCAGAGATTGGACCCACGAGCAGTACTTC; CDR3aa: CATSRDWTHEQYF
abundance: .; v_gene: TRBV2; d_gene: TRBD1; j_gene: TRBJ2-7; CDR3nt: TGTGCCAGCAGTGTAAGCAGGGGGTTGGGGACCTACGAGCAGTACTTC; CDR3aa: CASSVSRGLGTYEQYF
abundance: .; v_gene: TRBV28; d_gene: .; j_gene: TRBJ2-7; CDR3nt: TGTGCCAGCAGTTCCCCGCGGAGGGGAGTTGTGTCCTACGAGCAGTACTTC; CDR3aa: CASSSPRRGVVSYEQYF
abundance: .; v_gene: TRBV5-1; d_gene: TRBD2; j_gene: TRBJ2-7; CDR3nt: TGCGCCAGCAGCTTGGCACTAGCGGACCAGTCCCGGTACTTC; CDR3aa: CASSLALADQSRYF
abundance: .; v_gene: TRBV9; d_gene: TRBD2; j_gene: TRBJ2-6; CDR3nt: TGTGCCAGCAGCGTTAGGGCGGGGGCTGGGGCCAACGTCCTGACTTTC; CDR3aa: CASSVRAGAGANVLTF
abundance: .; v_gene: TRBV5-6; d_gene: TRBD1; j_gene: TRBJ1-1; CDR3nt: TGTGCCAGCGAGAACAGGGGAGGCACTGAAGCTTTCTTT; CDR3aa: CASENRGGTEAFF
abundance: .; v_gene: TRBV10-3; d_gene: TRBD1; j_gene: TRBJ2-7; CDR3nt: TGTGCCATCAGTGAACCCATACAGGGGACGGGCTACGAGCAGTACTTC; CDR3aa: CAISEPIQGTGYEQYF
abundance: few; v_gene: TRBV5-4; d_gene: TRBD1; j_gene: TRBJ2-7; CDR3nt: TGTGCCAGCAGCTTGGCGTCCGGGACAGGAGTCTACGAGCAGTACTTC; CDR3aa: CASSLASGTGVYEQYF
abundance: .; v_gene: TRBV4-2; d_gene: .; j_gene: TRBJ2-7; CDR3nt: TGTGCCAGCAGCCCCCCCCGAGCGGAGAGCTCCTACGAGCAGTACTTC; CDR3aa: CASSPPRAESSYEQYF
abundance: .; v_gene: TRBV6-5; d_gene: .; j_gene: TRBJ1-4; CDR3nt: TGTGCCAGCAGCTCCCTCGCGATGGATAATGAAAAACTGTTTTTT; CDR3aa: CASSSLAMDNEKLFF
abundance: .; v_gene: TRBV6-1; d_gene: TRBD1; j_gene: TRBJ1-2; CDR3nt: TGTGCCAGCAGTGAAAGTGGACAGGGCTATGGCTACACCTTC; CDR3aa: CASSESGQGYGYTF
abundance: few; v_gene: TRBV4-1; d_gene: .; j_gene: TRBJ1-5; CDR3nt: TGCGCCAGCAGTGAAACAGGGCCGCCCTTAGGGAGCAATCAGCCCCAGCATTTT; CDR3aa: CASSETGPPLGSNQPQHF
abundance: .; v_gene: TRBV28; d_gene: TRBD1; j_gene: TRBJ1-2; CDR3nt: TGTGCCAGCAGTCCAACCGGGACAGGGGGGGTCTATGGCTACACCTTC; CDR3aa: CASSPTGTGGVYGYTF
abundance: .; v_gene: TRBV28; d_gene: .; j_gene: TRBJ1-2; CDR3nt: TGTGCCAGCAGTTTTGGGGTAGATGGCTACACCTTC; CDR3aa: CASSFGVDGYTF
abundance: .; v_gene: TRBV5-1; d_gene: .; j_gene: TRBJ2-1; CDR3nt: TGCGCCAGCAGCTTGTACAATTACAATGAGCAGTTCTTC; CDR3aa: CASSLYNYNEQFF
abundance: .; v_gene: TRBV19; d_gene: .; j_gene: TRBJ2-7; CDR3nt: TGTGCCAGGGGGGGGGACAGCTCCTACGAGCAGTACTTC; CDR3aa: CARGGDSSYEQYF
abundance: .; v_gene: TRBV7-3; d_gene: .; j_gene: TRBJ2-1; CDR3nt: TGTGCCAGCAGCTCGCTTCAGGGCAATGAGCAGTTCTTC; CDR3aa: CASSSLQGNEQFF
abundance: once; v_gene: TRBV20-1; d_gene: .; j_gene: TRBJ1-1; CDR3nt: TGCAGTGCTGGACATGACAGGTTT; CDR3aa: CSAGHDRF
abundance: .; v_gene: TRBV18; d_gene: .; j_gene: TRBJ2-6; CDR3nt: TGTGCCAGCTCACCCTTCGAGGGGGGGGCCATGCAAGGGGCCAACGTCCTGACTTTC; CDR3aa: CASSPFEGGAMQGANVLTF
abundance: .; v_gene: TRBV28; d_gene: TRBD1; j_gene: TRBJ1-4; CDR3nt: TGTGCCAGCAGTTTCGGGACAGGGGAAGCTGAAAAACTGTTTTTT; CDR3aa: CASSFGTGEAEKLFF
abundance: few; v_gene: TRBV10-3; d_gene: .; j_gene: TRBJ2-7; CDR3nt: TGTGCCATCAGTGAGCCTAGCGACTCCTACGAGCAGTACTTC; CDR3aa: CAISEPSDSYEQYF
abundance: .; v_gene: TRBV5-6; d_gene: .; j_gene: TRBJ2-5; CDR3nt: TGTGCCAGCACCTCGCTGCGTCTGAGGGAGCAGTACTTC; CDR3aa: CASTSLRLREQYF
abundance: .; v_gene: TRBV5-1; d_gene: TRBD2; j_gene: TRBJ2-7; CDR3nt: TGCGCCAGCAGCTTGGAAGCTAGCGGGAGTTCCGAGCAGTACTTC; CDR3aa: CASSLEASGSSEQYF
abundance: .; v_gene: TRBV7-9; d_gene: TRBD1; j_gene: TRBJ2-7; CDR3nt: TGTGCCAGCAGTCCAGCGGGCGACAGGGGCTACGAGCAGTACTTC; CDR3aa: CASSPAGDRGYEQYF
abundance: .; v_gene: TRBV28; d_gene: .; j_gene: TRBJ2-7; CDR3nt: TGTGCCAGCAGTTTCTCTTACAGGGTGCCCACCTACGAGCAGTACTTC; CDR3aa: CASSFSYRVPTYEQYF
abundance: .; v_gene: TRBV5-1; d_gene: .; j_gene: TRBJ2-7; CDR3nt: TGCGCCAGCAGCCCTGAGGTAGGTAACGAGCAGTACTTC; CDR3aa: CASSPEVGNEQYF
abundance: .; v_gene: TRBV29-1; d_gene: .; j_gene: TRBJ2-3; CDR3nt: TGCAGCGTTAAGGGCCTTTTTGATACGCAGTATTTT; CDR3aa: CSVKGLFDTQYF
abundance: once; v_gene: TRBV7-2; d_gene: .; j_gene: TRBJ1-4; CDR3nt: TGTGCCAGCAGCTTAGTCCCGAAGGGCCGCGGTAATGAAAAACTGTTTTTT; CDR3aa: CASSLVPKGRGNEKLFF
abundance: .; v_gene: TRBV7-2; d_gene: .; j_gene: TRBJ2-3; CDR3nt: TGTGCCAGCAGCTTAGGGGCCCGCGAAGATACGCAGTATTTT; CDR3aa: CASSLGAREDTQYF
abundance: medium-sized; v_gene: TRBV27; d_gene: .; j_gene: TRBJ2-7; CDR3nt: TGTGCCAGCAGCTTTTTGGGACACCGGTCCTACGAGCAGTACTTC; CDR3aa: CASSFLGHRSYEQYF
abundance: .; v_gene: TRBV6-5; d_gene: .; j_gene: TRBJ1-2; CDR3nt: TGTGCCAGCAGTTACTCTAGGGCAGGGCACTATGGCTACACCTTC; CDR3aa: CASSYSRAGHYGYTF
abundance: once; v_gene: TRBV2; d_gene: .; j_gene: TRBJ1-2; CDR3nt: TGTGCCAGCAGTGAAGTTGTGGGGGCAAGGGGCTACACCTTC; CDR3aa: CASSEVVGARGYTF
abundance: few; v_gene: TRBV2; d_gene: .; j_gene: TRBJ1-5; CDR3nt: TGTGCCAGCAGTGCGGGGAGAGGAGGCAATCAGCCCCAGCATTTT; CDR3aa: CASSAGRGGNQPQHF
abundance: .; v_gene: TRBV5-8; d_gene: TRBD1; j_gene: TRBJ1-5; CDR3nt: TGTGCCAGCAGCTCACAGGGGGTTCAGCCCCAGCATTTT; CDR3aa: CASSSQGVQPQHF
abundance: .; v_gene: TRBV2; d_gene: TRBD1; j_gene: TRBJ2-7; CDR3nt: TGTGCCAGCGCGAGCTTACCCGCCGGGACAGGGGTCCACGAGCAGTACTTC; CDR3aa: CASASLPAGTGVHEQYF
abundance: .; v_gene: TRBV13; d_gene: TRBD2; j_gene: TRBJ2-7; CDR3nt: TGTGCCAGCAGCATTAGTCCTAGCGGGGAATCTTACGAGCAGTACTTC; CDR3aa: CASSISPSGESYEQYF
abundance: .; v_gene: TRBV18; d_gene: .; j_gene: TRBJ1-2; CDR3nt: TGTGCCAGCTCACCGACAGATTCTAACTATGGCTACACCTTC; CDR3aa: CASSPTDSNYGYTF
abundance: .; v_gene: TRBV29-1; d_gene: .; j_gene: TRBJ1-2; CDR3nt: TGCAGCGTGGGAGAGGCAGAGGGTTATGGCTACACCTTC; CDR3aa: CSVGEAEGYGYTF
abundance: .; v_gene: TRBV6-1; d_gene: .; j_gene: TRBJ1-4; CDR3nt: TGTGCCAGCAGTGAACTAATCGGATCAACTAATGAAAAACTGTTTTTT; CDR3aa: CASSELIGSTNEKLFF
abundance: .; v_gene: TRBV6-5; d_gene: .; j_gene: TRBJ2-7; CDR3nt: TGTGCCAGCAGGGGGGACCGCCTCTACGAGCAGTACTTC; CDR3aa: CASRGDRLYEQYF
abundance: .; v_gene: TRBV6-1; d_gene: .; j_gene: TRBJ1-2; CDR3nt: TGTGCCAGCAGTGAAGTTGGTGGGGGTGGCTACACCTTC; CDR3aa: CASSEVGGGGYTF
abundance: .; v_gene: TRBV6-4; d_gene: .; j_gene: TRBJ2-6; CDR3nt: TGTGCCAGCAGTGACGGTACAGGGGGGGCCAACGTCCTGACTTTC; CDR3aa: CASSDGTGGANVLTF
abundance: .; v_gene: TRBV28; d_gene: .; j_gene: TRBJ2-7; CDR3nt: TGTGCCAGCAGTTTTTTCAGGGCACAGTCTAACGAGCAGTACTTC; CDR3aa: CASSFFRAQSNEQYF
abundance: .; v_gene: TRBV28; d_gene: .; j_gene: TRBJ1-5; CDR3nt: TGTGCCAGCAGTCTCCCCCCCCTTGGCGGCTTTGAGCCCCAGCATTTT; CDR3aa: CASSLPPLGGFEPQHF
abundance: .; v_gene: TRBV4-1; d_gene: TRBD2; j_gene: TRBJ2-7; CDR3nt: TGCGCCAGCAGCCAAGTCGGCGGGAGGGCCCAAAGCTCCTACGAGCAGTACTTC; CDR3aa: CASSQVGGRAQSSYEQYF
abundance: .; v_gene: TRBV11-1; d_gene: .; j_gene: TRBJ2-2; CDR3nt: TGTGCCAGCAGCCACCGGGACACCAACACCGGGGAGCTGTTTTTT; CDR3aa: CASSHRDTNTGELFF
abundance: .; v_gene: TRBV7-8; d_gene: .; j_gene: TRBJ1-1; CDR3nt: TGTGCCAGCAGCTTACTCCAAAACACTGAAGCTTTCTTT; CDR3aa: CASSLLQNTEAFF
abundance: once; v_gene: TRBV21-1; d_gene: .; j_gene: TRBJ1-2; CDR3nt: TGTGCCAGCAGCAAATCTAGGGGGGGGAACTATGGCTACACCTTC; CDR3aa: CASSKSRGGNYGYTF
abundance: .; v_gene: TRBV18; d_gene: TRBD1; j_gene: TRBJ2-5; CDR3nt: TGTGCCAGCTCACCATCCGGGACAGGGGACGGGACCCAGTACTTC; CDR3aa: CASSPSGTGDGTQYF